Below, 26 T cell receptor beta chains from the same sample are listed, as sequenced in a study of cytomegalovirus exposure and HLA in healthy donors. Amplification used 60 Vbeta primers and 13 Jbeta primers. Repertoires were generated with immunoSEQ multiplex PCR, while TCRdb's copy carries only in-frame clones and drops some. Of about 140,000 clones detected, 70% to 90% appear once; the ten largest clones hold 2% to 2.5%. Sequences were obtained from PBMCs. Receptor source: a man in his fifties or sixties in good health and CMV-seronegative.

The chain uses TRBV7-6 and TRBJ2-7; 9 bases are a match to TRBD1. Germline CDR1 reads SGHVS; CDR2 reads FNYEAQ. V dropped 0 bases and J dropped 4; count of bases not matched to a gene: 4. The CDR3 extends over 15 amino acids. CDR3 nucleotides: TGTGCCAGCAGCTTAGCCCCGGGACAGGGTTACGAGCAGTACTTC. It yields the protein CASSLAPGQGYEQYF. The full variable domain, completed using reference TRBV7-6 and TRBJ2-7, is GAGVSQSPRYKVTKRGQDVALRCDPISGHVSLYWYRQALGQGPEFLTYFNYEAQQDKSGLPNDRFSAERPEGSISTLTIQRTEQRDSAMYRCASSLAPGQGYEQYFGPGTRLTVT.

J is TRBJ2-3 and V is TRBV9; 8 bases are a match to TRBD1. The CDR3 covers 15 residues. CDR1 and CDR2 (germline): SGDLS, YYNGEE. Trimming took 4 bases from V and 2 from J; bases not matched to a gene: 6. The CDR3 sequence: CASSRGQVFTDTQYF. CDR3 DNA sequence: TGTGCCAGCAGCCGGGGACAGGTATTCACAGATACGCAGTATTTT.

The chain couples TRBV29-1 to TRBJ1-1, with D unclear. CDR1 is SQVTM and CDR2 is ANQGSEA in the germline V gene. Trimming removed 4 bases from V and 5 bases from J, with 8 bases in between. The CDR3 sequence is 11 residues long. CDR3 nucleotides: TGCAGCGTTGTTCAGTCGACTGAAGCTTTCTTT. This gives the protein CSVVQSTEAFF.

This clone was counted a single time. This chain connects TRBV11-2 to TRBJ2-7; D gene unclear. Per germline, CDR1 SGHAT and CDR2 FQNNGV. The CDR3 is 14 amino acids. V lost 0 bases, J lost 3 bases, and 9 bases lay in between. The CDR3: CASSLDSPFYEQYF. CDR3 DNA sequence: TGTGCCAGCAGCTTAGATTCTCCTTTCTACGAGCAGTACTTC.

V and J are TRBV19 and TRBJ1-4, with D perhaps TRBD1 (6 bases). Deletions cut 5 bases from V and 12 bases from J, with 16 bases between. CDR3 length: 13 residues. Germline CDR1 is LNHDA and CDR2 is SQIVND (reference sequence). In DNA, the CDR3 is TGTGCCAGTAGTGCCCCCGGGACAAACGAACTGTTTTTT. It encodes CASSAPGTNELFF. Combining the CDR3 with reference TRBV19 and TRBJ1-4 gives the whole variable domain DGGITQSPKYLFRKEGQNVTLSCEQNLNHDAMYWYRQDPGQGLRLIYYSQIVNDFQKGDIAEGYSVSREKKESFPLTVTSAQKNPTAFYLCASSAPGTNELFFGSGTQLSVL.

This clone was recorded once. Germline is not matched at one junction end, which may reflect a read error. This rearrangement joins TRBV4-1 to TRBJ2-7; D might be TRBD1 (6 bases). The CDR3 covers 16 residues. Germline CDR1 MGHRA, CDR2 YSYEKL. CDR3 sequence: CTSSQDFETGSYEQYF. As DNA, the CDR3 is TGCACCAGCAGCCAAGATTTTGAGACAGGCTCCTACGAGCAGTACTTC.

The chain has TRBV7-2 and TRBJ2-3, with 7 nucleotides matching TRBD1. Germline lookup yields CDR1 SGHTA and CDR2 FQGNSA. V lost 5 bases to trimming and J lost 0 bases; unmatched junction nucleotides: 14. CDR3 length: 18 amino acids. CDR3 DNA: TGTGCCAGCAGCCCACAGGGGAGCGGATCCACTAGCACAGATACGCAGTATTTT. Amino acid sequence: CASSPQGSGSTSTDTQYF.

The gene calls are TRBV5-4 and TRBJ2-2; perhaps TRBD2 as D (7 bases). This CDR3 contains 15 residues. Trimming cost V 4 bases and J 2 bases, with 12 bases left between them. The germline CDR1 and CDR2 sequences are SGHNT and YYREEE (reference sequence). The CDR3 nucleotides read TGTGCCAGCAGCCTCGGGGGGCTAAACACCGGGGAGCTGTTTTTT. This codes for CASSLGGLNTGELFF.

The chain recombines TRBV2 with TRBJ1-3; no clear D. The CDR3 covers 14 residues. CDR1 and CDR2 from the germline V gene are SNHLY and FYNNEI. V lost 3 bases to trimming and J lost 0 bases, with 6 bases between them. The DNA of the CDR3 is TGTGCCAGCAGTGACGGCGGCTCTGGAAACACCATATATTTT. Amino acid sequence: CASSDGGSGNTIYF.

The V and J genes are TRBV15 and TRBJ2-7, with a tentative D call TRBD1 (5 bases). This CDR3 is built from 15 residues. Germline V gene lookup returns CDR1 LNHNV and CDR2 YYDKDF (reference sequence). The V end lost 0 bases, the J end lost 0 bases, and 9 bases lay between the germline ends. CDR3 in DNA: TGTGCCACCAGCAGAGACAGGGCAAGCTCCTACGAGCAGTACTTC. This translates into CATSRDRASSYEQYF.

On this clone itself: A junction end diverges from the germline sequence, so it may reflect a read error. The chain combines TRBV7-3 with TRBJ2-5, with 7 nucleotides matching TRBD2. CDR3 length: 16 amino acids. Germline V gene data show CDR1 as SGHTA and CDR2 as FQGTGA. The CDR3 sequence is CAGSLLAGGRQETQYF. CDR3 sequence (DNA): TGTGCCGGCAGCTTATTGGCTGGCGGGAGACAAGAGACCCAGTACTTC.

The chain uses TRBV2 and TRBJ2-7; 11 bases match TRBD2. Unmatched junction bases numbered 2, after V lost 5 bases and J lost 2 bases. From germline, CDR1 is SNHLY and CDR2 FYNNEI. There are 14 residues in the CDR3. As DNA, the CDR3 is TGTGCCAGCAGTCTTAGCGGGAGGGCCTACGAGCAGTACTTC. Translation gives CASSLSGRAYEQYF.

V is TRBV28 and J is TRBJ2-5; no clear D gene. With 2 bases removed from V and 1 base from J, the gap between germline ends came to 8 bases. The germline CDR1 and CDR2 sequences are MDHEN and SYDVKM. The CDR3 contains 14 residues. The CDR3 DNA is TGTGCCAGCAGTTTAGTGGCTAGCCAAGAGACCCAGTACTTC. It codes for CASSLVASQETQYF.

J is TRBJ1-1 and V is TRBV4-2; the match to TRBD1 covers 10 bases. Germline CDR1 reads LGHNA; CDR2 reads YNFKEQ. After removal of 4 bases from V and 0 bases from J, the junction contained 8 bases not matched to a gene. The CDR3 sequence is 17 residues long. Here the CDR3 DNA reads TGTGCCAGCAGCCTCGGGACAGGGGCCCCCATGAACACTGAAGCTTTCTTT. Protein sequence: CASSLGTGAPMNTEAFF.

The CDR3 nucleotides read TGTGCCAGCTCGCCTCTAGCGGGGGGTCAAGAGACCCAGTACTTC. It specifies CASSPLAGGQETQYF. This chain uses TRBV18 with TRBJ2-5, with TRBD2 matching over 11 bases. Losses at the gene ends were 6 bases for V and 2 bases for J; bases not matched to a gene: 5. The CDR3 is 15 amino acids. CDR1 and CDR2 (germline): KGHSH, LQKENI. The whole variable domain, filled in from reference TRBV18 and TRBJ2-5, reads NAGVMQNPRHLVRRRGQEARLRCSPMKGHSHVYWYRQLPEEGLKFMVYLQKENIIDESGMPKERFSAEFPKEGPSILRIQQVVRGDSAAYFCASSPLAGGQETQYFGPGTRLLVL.

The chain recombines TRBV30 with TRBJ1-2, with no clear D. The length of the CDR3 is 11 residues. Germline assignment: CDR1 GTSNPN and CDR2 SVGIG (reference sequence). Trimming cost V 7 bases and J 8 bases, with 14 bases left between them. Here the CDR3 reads CASSLGWGYTF. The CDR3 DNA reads TGTGCCTCCTCCCTCGGGTGGGGCTACACCTTC.

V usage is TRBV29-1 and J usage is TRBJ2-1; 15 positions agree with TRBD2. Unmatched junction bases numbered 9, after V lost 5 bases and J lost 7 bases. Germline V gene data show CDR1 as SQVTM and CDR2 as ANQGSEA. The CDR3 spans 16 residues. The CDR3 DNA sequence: TGCAGCGTTCTTCGGACTAGCGGGGGGGCTTCGAATGAGCAGTTCTTC. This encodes CSVLRTSGGASNEQFF.

For the CDR3, the DNA is TGTGCCAGTAGTGCGCGGGACAGGGTATCCGAGCAGTACTTC. Translating gives CASSARDRVSEQYF. The chain recombines TRBV19 with TRBJ2-7; 9 bases are a match to TRBD1. Germline values: CDR1 LNHDA, CDR2 SQIVND (reference sequence). The CDR3 is 14 amino acids. V lost 5 bases and J lost 6; bases outside the gene matches: 8.

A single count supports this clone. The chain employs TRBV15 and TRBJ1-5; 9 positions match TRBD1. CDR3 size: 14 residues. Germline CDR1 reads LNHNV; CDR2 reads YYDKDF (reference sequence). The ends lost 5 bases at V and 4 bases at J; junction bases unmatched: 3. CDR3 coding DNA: TGTGCCACCAGCCTCGGGACAGGGAATCAGCCCCAGCATTTT. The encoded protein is CATSLGTGNQPQHF.

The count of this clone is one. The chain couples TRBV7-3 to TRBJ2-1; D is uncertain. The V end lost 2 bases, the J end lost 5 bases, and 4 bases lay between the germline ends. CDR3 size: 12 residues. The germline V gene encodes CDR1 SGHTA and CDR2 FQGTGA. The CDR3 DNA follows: TGTGCCAGCAGCTTACAGGACAATGAGCAGTTCTTC. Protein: CASSLQDNEQFF.

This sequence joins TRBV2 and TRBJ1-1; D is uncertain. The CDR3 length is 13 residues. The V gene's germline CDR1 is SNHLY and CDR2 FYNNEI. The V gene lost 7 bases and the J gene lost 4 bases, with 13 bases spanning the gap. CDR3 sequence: CASILTEGTEAFF. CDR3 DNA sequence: TGTGCCAGCATCCTGACGGAGGGCACTGAAGCTTTCTTT.

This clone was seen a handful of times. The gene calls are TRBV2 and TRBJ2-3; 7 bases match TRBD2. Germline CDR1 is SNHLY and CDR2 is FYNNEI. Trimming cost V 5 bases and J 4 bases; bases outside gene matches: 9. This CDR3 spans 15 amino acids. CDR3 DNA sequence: TGTGCCAGCAGTCCCCAAGCGGGGATATCAGATACGCAGTATTTT. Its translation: CASSPQAGISDTQYF.

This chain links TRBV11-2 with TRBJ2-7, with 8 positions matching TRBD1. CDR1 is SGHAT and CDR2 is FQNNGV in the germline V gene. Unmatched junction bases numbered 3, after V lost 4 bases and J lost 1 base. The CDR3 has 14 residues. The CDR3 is CASSYGTGSYEQYF. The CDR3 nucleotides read TGTGCCAGCAGCTACGGGACAGGATCCTACGAGCAGTACTTC.

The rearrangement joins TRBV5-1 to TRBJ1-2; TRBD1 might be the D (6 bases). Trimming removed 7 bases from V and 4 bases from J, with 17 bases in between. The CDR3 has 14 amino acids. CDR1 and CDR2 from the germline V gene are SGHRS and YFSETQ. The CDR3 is CASSLRQDGYGYTF. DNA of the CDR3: TGCGCCAGCTCCCTTCGACAGGATGGCTATGGCTACACCTTC. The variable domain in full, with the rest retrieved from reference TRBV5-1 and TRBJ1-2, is KAGVTQTPRYLIKTRGQQVTLSCSPISGHRSVSWYQQTPGQGLQFLFEYFSETQRNKGNFPGRFSGRQFSNSRSEMNVSTLELGDSALYLCASSLRQDGYGYTFGSGTRLTVV.

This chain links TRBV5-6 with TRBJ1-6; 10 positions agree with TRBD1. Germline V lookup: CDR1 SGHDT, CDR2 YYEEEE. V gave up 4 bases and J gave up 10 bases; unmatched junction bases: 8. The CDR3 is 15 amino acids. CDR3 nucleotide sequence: TGTGCCAGCAGCCCCCGACAGGGGGCATGGTCACCCCTCCACTTT. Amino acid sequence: CASSPRQGAWSPLHF.

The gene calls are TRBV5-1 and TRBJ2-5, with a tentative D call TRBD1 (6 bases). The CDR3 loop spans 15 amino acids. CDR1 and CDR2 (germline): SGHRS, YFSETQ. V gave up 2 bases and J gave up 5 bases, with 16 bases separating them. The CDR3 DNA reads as TGCGCCAGCAGCTTACCCAGGGGAGCCGGGGAGACCCAGTACTTC. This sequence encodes CASSLPRGAGETQYF.